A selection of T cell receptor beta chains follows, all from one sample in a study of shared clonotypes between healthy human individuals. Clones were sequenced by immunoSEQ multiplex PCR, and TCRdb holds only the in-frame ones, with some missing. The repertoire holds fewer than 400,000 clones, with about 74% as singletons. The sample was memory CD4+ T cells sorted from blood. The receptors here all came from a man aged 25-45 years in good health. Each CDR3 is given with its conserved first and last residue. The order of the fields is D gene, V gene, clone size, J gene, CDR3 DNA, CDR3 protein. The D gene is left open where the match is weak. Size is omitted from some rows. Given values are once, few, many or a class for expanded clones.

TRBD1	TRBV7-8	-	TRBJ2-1	TGTGCCAGCAGAAGGACCGGGACAGGGTTAAATGAGCAGTTCTTC	CASRRTGTGLNEQFF
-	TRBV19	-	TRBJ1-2	TGTGCCAGTAGTATAGTAGGGAGAGACGTATATGGCTACACCTTC	CASSIVGRDVYGYTF
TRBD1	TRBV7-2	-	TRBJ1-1	TGTGCCAGCAGCTATCACCCAGGGGGGGGAACTGAAGCTTTCTTT	CASSYHPGGGTEAFF
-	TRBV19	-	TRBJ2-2	TGTGCCAGTAGTATTATTGCATCGAACACCGGGGAGCTGTTTTTT	CASSIIASNTGELFF
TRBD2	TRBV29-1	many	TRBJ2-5	TGCAGCGTTGTCGGGCTAGCGGGAGTAAACCAAGAGACCCAGTACTTC	CSVVGLAGVNQETQYF
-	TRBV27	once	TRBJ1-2	TGTGCCAGCAAATCGCGAGGCGGACGAGGCTACACCTTC	CASKSRGGRGYTF
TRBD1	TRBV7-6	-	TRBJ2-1	TGTGCCAGCAGCACCCGACAGGGCTCCTACAATGAGCAGTTCTTC	CASSTRQGSYNEQFF
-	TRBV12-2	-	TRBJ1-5	TGTGCAAGTCGCTTAGAACAGATCGGCAGGGATGGGCCCCAGCATTTT	CASRLEQIGRDGPQHF
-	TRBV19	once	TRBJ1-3	TGTGCCAGTGAACAGGGCTCTGGAAACACCATATATTTT	CASEQGSGNTIYF
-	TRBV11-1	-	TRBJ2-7	TGTGCCAGCAGCTTAGAGGCGGGACGATCCTACGAGCAGTACTTC	CASSLEAGRSYEQYF
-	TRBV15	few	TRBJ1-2	TGTGCCACCAGCAGAGACCGAGACAGACTCTATGGCTACACCTTC	CATSRDRDRLYGYTF
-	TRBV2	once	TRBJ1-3	TGTGCCAGCAGTGAAGGACAGGAGGCTGGAAACACCATATATTTT	CASSEGQEAGNTIYF
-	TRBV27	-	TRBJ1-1	TGTGCCAGCAGTTTATGGGTCGGGTCCATGAACACTGAAGCTTTCTTT	CASSLWVGSMNTEAFF
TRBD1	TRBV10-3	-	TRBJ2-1	TGTGCCATCAACCCGGGACAGGTGGACAATGAGCAGTTCTTC	CAINPGQVDNEQFF
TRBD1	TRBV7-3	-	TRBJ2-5	TGTGCCAGCAGCTCCACAGGGGGCACGGAGACCCAGTACTTC	CASSSTGGTETQYF
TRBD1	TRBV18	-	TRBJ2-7	TGTGCCAGCTCACTCGGACAGGTTTTAACCTACGAGCAGTACTTC	CASSLGQVLTYEQYF
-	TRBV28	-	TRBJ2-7	TGTGCCAGCAGCCCACCTTATCAAGAGCAGTACTTC	CASSPPYQEQYF
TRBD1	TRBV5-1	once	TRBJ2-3	TGCGCCAGCAGCTTGGTAACAGGGGGGAGAGATACGCAGTATTTT	CASSLVTGGRDTQYF
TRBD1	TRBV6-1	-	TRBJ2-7	TGTGCCAGCAACCTACAGGGGGCCTCCTACGAGCAGTACTTC	CASNLQGASYEQYF
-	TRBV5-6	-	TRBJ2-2	TGTGCCAGCAGCTTGGCGTGGGACACCGGGGAGCTGTTTTTT	CASSLAWDTGELFF
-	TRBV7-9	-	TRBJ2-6	TGTGCCAGCAGCTTAAGAGGCTCTGGGGCCAACGTCCTGACTTTC	CASSLRGSGANVLTF
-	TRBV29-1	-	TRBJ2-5	TGCACCGCGTCGGGGGACGGGAGAGGTTGGGAGACCCAGTACTTC	CTASGDGRGWETQYF
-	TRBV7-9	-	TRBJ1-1	TGTGCCAGCAGCTTAGACAGGAGGATGGCTTTCTTT	CASSLDRRMAFF
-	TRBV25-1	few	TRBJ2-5	TGTGCCAGCGCCCAAGGGAATGAGGAGACCCAGTACTTC	CASAQGNEETQYF
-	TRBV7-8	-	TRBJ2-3	TGTGCCAGCAGCTTAGAGGGCGGTCGGGATACGCAGTATTTT	CASSLEGGRDTQYF
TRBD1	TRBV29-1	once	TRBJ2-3	TGCAGCGTTGAAGGGACCCAGGGGGCCGGCACAGATACGCAGTATTTT	CSVEGTQGAGTDTQYF
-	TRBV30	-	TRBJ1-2	TGTGCCTGGAGTAAACACCCGACAAGCAACTATGGCTACACCTTC	CAWSKHPTSNYGYTF
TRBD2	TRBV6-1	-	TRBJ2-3	TGTGCCAGCAGTGCTCTAGCGGGAGTCCTTAGCACAGATACGCAGTATTTT	CASSALAGVLSTDTQYF
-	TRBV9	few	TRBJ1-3	TGTGCCAGCAGCCTAGGTGGTACGGCCTCTGGAAACACCATATATTTT	CASSLGGTASGNTIYF
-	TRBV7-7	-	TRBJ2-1	TGTGCCAGCAGCGCCCACCTAGGAGAGCAGTTCTTC	CASSAHLGEQFF
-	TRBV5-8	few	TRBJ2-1	TGTGCCAGCAGCTTGATCGGGAGCCCCTCCTACAATGAGCAGTTCTTC	CASSLIGSPSYNEQFF
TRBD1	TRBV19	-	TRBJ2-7	TGTGCCAGTAGTCCGGGACAGACCCCCTACGAGCAGTACTTC	CASSPGQTPYEQYF
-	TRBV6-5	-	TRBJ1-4	TGTGCCAGCAGAGACAGACGTAATGAAAAACTGTTTTTT	CASRDRRNEKLFF
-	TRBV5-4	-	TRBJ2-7	TGTGCCAGCAGCTTGGTAGGGGACGAGCAGTACTTC	CASSLVGDEQYF
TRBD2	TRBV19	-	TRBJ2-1	TGTGCCAGTAGGGGACTAGCGGGAGGTTCCTACAATGAGCAGTTCTTC	CASRGLAGGSYNEQFF
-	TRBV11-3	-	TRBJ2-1	TGTGCCAGCAGCTTAGATCCGGTAAACCAGTTCTTC	CASSLDPVNQFF
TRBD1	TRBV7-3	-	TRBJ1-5	TGTGCCAGCAGCTCGGACAGGGTTAATCAGCCCCAGCATTTT	CASSSDRVNQPQHF
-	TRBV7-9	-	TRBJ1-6	TGTGCCAGCAGCTTAAGTAGGGGGAATTCACCCCTCCACTTT	CASSLSRGNSPLHF
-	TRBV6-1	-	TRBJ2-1	TGTGCCAGCAGTGAATTAAGCGGCTGGCAGTTCTTC	CASSELSGWQFF
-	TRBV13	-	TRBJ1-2	TGTGCCAGCAACAGGACTCCTAACTATGGCTACACCTTC	CASNRTPNYGYTF
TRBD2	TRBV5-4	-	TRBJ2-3	TGTGCCAGCAGCTCTGACTCTAGCGGGGCGCAGTATTTT	CASSSDSSGAQYF